These 27 T cell receptor beta chains were sequenced from one sample in a study of T cell changes during pregnancy in multiple sclerosis. Some clones are missing from TCRdb's copy, which holds only in-frame ones; the method was immunoSEQ multiplex PCR. The sample includes 70,000 or so clones, 90% to 95% of them seen just once. Here the sequenced sample was peripheral blood, taken in the third trimester of pregnancy. These receptors all stem from a female donor in good health, enrolled as a control in a pregnancy study.

This chain connects TRBV6-1 to TRBJ2-3, with D perhaps TRBD2 (7 bases). This CDR3 is 16 amino acids long. CDR1 MNHNS and CDR2 SASEGT come from the germline V gene. V shed 3 bases and J shed 4 bases, with 17 bases lying between them. The CDR3 nucleotides read TGTGCCAGCAGTGACCCCTATGCGGGGGCCTCAGATACGCAGTATTTT. Protein sequence: CASSDPYAGASDTQYF.

This rearrangement joins TRBV28 to TRBJ2-7; possibly TRBD2 for D (7 bases). V gave up 8 bases and J gave up 3 bases, with 20 bases separating them. This CDR3 spans 15 amino acids. Germline V gives CDR1 MDHEN, CDR2 SYDVKM. For the CDR3, the DNA is TGTGCCAGCCGATCTGGGGAGGGGGGACACTACGAGCAGTACTTC. Translating gives CASRSGEGGHYEQYF.

This clone was found once. The chain links TRBV4-1 to TRBJ2-2; TRBD2 might be the D (7 bases). In germline, CDR1 is MGHRA, CDR2 YSYEKL. This CDR3 is built from 17 residues. Trimming left V 4 bases short and J 0 bases short, with 15 bases between. The CDR3 nucleotides are TGCGCCAGCAGCCCAGGGAGGGGGTTGGCGAACACCGGGGAGCTGTTTTTT. Its translation: CASSPGRGLANTGELFF.

The chain combines TRBV15 with TRBJ2-1; 12 bases agree with TRBD2. CDR3 length equals 14 residues. Per germline, CDR1 LNHNV and CDR2 YYDKDF (reference sequence). V lost 5 bases to trimming and J lost 7 bases; unmatched junction nucleotides: 3. The CDR3 reads CATSRLAGVNEQFF. The CDR3 region has the DNA TGTGCCACCAGCCGACTAGCGGGGGTGAATGAGCAGTTCTTC.

The V call is TRBV15, the J call TRBJ2-2; perhaps TRBD2 as D (6 bases). The CDR3 totals 15 residues. Germline assignment: CDR1 LNHNV and CDR2 YYDKDF (reference sequence). V lost 0 bases to trimming and J lost 8 bases, with 13 bases between them. The DNA of the CDR3 is TGTGCCACCAGCAGAGATCGGGAGCTTGCTGGGGAGCTGTTTTTT. This codes for CATSRDRELAGELFF. The full variable domain, its missing parts supplied by reference TRBV15 and TRBJ2-2, is DAMVIQNPRYQVTQFGKPVTLSCSQTLNHNVMYWYQQKSSQAPKLLFHYYDKDFNNEADTPDNFQSRRPNTSFCFLDIRSPGLGDTAMYLCATSRDRELAGELFFGEGSRLTVL.

V is TRBV25-1 and J is TRBJ1-6; 7 positions agree with TRBD1. The CDR3 runs 14 residues. Germline CDR1 MGHDK, CDR2 SYGVNS. V shed 3 bases, J shed 7 bases, and the junction held 3 bases outside the gene matches. In DNA, the CDR3 is TGTGCCAGCAGTGAGAGACAGGGAAATTCACCCCTCCACTTT. Translated: CASSERQGNSPLHF.

The rearrangement joins TRBV30 to TRBJ2-4, with D hard to call. The CDR3 contains 12 residues. Per the germline V gene, CDR1 is GTSNPN and CDR2 is SVGIG (reference sequence). The V gene lost 2 bases and the J gene lost 6 bases, with 8 bases spanning the gap. The CDR3 nucleotides are TGTGCCTGGAGTCGGTCAGGAAACATTCAGTACTTC. It codes for CAWSRSGNIQYF.

This rearrangement joins TRBV6-6 to TRBJ1-2; 9 bases agree with TRBD1. V lost 6 bases and J lost 5; bases outside the gene matches: 13. This CDR3 has 16 residues. From germline, CDR1 is MNHNY and CDR2 SVGAGI (reference sequence). The CDR3, as DNA: TGTGCCAGCAGCACGTTTTACAGGGGGCGCGAATATGGCTACACCTTC. Translating it yields CASSTFYRGREYGYTF.

The chain uses TRBV7-2 and TRBJ2-1, with 11 bases aligning to TRBD2. The J segment lost 7 bases and the V segment lost 6 bases, leaving 5 bases of the junction unmatched. From germline, CDR1 is SGHTA and CDR2 FQGNSA. The CDR3 contains 14 residues. The CDR3 nucleotides read TGTGCCAGCAGGACTAGCGGGAATAGAAATGAGCAGTTCTTC. It encodes CASRTSGNRNEQFF.

This chain links TRBV15 with TRBJ1-1; D not certain. Per germline, CDR1 LNHNV and CDR2 YYDKDF (reference sequence). Trimming shortened V by 1 base and J by 2 bases, and 8 bases separated the two germline ends. The CDR3 contains 14 residues. In DNA form, the CDR3 reads TGTGCCACCAGCAGAGTGGCAGAAAACACTGAAGCTTTCTTT. Amino acid sequence: CATSRVAENTEAFF. Supplemented by reference TRBV15 and TRBJ1-1, the full variable domain reads DAMVIQNPRYQVTQFGKPVTLSCSQTLNHNVMYWYQQKSSQAPKLLFHYYDKDFNNEADTPDNFQSRRPNTSFCFLDIRSPGLGDTAMYLCATSRVAENTEAFFGQGTRLTVV.

The chain has TRBV7-9 and TRBJ1-2; D unresolved. CDR1 SEHNR and CDR2 FQNEAQ come from the germline V gene (reference sequence). V gave up 5 bases and J gave up 7 bases, with 11 bases separating them. The CDR3 runs 12 residues. As DNA, the CDR3 is TGTGCCAGCAGCCGTATGAGTAGTGGCTACACCTTC. This codes for CASSRMSSGYTF.

The J gene is TRBJ2-5, the V gene TRBV27; TRBD2 agrees at 14 bases. The CDR3 length is 18 residues. The germline CDR1 and CDR2 sequences are MNHEY and SMNVEV (reference sequence). V trimming: 4 bases; J trimming: 2 bases; junction bases outside the gene matches: 9. CDR3 nucleotides: TGTGCCAGCAGTTCTCGGACTAGCGGGGGGACTAGTCAAGAGACCCAGTACTTC. Its translation: CASSSRTSGGTSQETQYF.

In DNA, the CDR3 is TGTGCCAGCAGTCAGACTAGCGGGAGAGATACGCAGTATTTT. Translating it yields CASSQTSGRDTQYF. This chain links TRBV6-5 with TRBJ2-3; 12 positions match TRBD2. The CDR3 consists of 14 residues. Unmatched junction bases numbered 2, after V lost 5 bases and J lost 5 bases. Per the germline V gene, CDR1 is MNHEY and CDR2 is SVGAGI.

The chain is built from TRBV28 and TRBJ1-3, with D uncertain. Trimming took 6 bases from V and 0 from J, leaving 12 bases between them. The V gene's germline CDR1 is MDHEN and CDR2 SYDVKM. The CDR3 loop spans 15 amino acids. The CDR3 DNA is TGTGCCAGCAGCCCCGTTGTTATCTCTGGAAACACCATATATTTT. Amino acid sequence: CASSPVVISGNTIYF. The whole variable domain, remainder taken from reference TRBV28 and TRBJ1-3, is DVKVTQSSRYLVKRTGEKVFLECVQDMDHENMFWYRQDPGLGLRLIYFSYDVKMKEKGDIPEGYSVSREKKERFSLILESASTNQTSMYLCASSPVVISGNTIYFGEGSWLTVV.

The chain links TRBV18 to TRBJ2-7; TRBD1 might be the D (6 bases). This CDR3 has 13 amino acids. The V end was cut by 6 bases, the J end by 3 bases, with 12 bases between. CDR1 is KGHSH and CDR2 is LQKENI in the germline V gene. CDR3 bases: TGTGCCAGCTCGCGTGACAGGTACTACGAGCAGTACTTC. Amino acid sequence: CASSRDRYYEQYF.

The gene calls are TRBV7-2 and TRBJ1-5; D is uncertain. Germline V gene lookup returns CDR1 SGHTA and CDR2 FQGNSA. The CDR3 has 14 residues. Trimming removed 1 base at V and 2 bases at J, with 6 bases between. The chain's CDR3 is CASSLGPGNQPQHF. CDR3 DNA sequence: TGTGCCAGCAGCTTAGGCCCAGGCAATCAGCCCCAGCATTTT.

The rearrangement joins TRBV25-1 to TRBJ1-2; 11 nucleotides line up with TRBD1. After removal of 6 bases from V and 7 bases from J, the junction contained 7 bases not matched to a gene. Germline CDR1 and CDR2: MGHDK and SYGVNS. This CDR3 contains 14 residues. CDR3: CASSLGQGAGGYTF. In DNA form, the CDR3 reads TGTGCCAGCAGCCTAGGACAGGGGGCGGGTGGCTACACCTTC.

The J gene is TRBJ1-4, the V gene TRBV18, with 9 nucleotides matching TRBD1. Germline V gene lookup returns CDR1 KGHSH and CDR2 LQKENI. V was pared by 3 bases and J by 2 bases, with 10 bases of the junction left unmatched. There are 18 residues in the CDR3. Here the CDR3 DNA reads TGTGCCAGCTCACCGACAGGGGGTGGGCTCGCGACTAATGAAAAACTGTTTTTT. Translated, it gives CASSPTGGGLATNEKLFF.

V and J are TRBV2 and TRBJ1-2; possible D gene TRBD1, 6 bases. Trimming shortened V by 6 bases and J by 0 bases, and 8 bases separated the two germline ends. The CDR3 loop spans 13 amino acids. Germline V gene data show CDR1 as SNHLY and CDR2 as FYNNEI. The CDR3 loop is CASRAGANYGYTF. The CDR3 nucleotides read TGTGCCAGCAGAGCAGGGGCTAACTATGGCTACACCTTC.

The rearrangement joins TRBV7-2 to TRBJ2-7; possible D gene TRBD1, 6 bases. This CDR3 is built from 15 residues. V gave up 5 bases and J gave up 7 bases, with 21 bases separating them. Germline loops: CDR1 SGHTA, CDR2 FQGNSA. The CDR3: CASSLQSGARGEQYF. CDR3 DNA: TGTGCCAGCAGCCTACAATCAGGGGCCCGAGGGGAGCAGTACTTC.

The CDR3 protein is CASSQGGLQGYGYTF. CDR3 coding DNA: TGCGCCAGCAGCCAAGGGGGCCTCCAGGGCTATGGCTACACCTTC. The chain carries TRBV4-3 and TRBJ1-2; maybe TRBD1 (5 bases). Germline CDR1 and CDR2: LGHNA and YSLEER. This CDR3 spans 15 amino acids. Trimming cost V 1 base and J 4 bases, with 13 bases left between them.

The rearrangement joins TRBV6-5 to TRBJ1-1, with D unresolved. Germline loops: CDR1 MNHEY, CDR2 SVGAGI. CDR3 size: 15 residues. V was shortened by 5 bases and J by 0 bases, with 13 bases between the two germline ends. The CDR3 loop reads CASSHGGQMNTEAFF. The CDR3 bases are TGTGCCAGCAGTCACGGAGGCCAGATGAACACTGAAGCTTTCTTT.

The chain couples TRBV21-1 to TRBJ1-1. TRBV21-1 is given as a pseudogene. This CDR3 is built from 15 residues. This CDR3 is CATGAGAPMNTEAFF. The CDR3, as DNA: TGTGCCACCGGGGCGGGGGCGCCTATGAACACTGAAGCTTTCTTT.

This clone was detected only a few times. This chain links TRBV18 with TRBJ1-2; 9 bases are a match to TRBD1. The CDR3 contains 15 residues. Germline assignment: CDR1 KGHSH and CDR2 LQKENI. The J segment lost 8 bases and the V segment lost 1 base, leaving 8 bases of the junction unmatched. The CDR3 is CASSPQGTGLWGYTF. In DNA form, the CDR3 reads TGTGCCAGCTCACCACAAGGGACAGGGCTTTGGGGCTACACCTTC.

The chain uses TRBV14 and TRBJ1-2; possibly TRBD1 for D (6 bases). The CDR3 is made up of 13 amino acids. The ends were cut back, 4 bases at V and 8 bases at J, with 14 bases in the middle. The V gene's germline CDR1 is SGHDN and CDR2 FVKESK. CDR3 bases: TGTGCCAGCAGCCCAGGGGCCCGGGGCGGCTACACCTTC. Protein product: CASSPGARGGYTF.

This chain links TRBV7-8 with TRBJ2-1, with 12 nucleotides matching TRBD2. Unmatched junction bases numbered 3, after V lost 1 base and J lost 8 bases. Germline-derived CDR1 and CDR2 are SGHVS and FQNEAQ. The CDR3 is made up of 15 amino acids. CDR3 DNA: TGTGCCAGCAGCTTAGGACTAGCGGGAGACCATGAGCAGTTCTTC. Protein: CASSLGLAGDHEQFF.

Only one count was recorded for this clone. This chain uses TRBV13 with TRBJ1-6; 9 positions match TRBD1. After removal of 1 base from V and 8 bases from J, the junction contained 3 bases not matched to a gene. Germline loops: CDR1 PRHDT, CDR2 FYEKMQ (reference sequence). The CDR3 loop spans 15 amino acids. CDR3 protein: CASSLDDRGDSPLHF. The DNA of the CDR3 is TGTGCCAGCAGCTTAGACGACAGGGGGGATTCACCCCTCCACTTT.